This T cell receptor beta chain was sequenced during a study of cytomegalovirus exposure and HLA in healthy donors. Trimming cost V 4 bases and J 5 bases; bases outside gene matches: 10. CDR3 length equals 15 residues. Germline V CDR1 and CDR2: SEHNR, FQNEAQ (reference sequence). The protocol was immunoSEQ multiplex PCR, while the TCRdb copy is restricted to in-frame clones and leaves out a portion. The data contain 110,000 or so clones, under 97% of them seen just once; the ten biggest clones take up roughly 0.67%. The receptor was isolated from a woman between 18 and 29 years old in good health and CMV-seronegative. The V call is TRBV7-9, the J call TRBJ1-1; TRBD1 matches 7 bases. Material for sequencing was PBMCs. CDR3 sequence: CASSYPGGTKTEAFF. The DNA for the CDR3 is TGTGCCAGCAGCTACCCAGGGGGAACAAAAACTGAAGCTTTCTTT.